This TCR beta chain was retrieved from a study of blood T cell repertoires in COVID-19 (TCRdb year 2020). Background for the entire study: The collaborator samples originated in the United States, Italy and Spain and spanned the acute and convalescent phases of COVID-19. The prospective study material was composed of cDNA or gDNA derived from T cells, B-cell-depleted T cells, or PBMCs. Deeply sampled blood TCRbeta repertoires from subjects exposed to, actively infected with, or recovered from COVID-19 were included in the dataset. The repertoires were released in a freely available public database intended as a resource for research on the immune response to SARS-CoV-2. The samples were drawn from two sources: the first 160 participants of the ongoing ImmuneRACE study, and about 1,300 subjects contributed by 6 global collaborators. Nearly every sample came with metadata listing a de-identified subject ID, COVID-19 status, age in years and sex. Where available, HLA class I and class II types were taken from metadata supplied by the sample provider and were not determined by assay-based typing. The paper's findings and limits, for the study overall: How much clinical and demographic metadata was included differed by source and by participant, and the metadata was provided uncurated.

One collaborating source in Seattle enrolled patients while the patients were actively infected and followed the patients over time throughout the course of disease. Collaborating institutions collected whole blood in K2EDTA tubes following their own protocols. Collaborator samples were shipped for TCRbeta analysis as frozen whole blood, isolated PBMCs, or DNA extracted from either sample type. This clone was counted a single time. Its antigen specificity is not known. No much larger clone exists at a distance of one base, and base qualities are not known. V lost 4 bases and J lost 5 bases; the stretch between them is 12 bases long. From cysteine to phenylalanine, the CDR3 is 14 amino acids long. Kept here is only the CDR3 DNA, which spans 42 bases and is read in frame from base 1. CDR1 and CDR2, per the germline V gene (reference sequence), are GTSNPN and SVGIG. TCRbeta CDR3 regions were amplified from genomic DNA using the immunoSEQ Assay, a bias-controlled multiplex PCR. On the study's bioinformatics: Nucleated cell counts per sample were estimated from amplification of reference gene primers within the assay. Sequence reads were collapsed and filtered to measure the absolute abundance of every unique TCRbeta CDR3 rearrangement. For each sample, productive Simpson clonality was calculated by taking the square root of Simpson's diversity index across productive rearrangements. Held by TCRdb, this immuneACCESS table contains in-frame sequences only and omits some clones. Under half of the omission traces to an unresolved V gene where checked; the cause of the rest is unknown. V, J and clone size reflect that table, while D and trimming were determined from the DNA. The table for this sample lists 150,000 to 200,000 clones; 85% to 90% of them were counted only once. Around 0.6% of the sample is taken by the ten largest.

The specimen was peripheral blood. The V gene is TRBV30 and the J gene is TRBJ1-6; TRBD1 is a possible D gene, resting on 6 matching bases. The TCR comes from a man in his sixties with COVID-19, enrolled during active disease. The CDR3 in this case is CAWMGYRDNSPLHF. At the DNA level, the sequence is TGTGCCTGGATGGGGTACAGGGATAATTCACCCCTCCACTTT.